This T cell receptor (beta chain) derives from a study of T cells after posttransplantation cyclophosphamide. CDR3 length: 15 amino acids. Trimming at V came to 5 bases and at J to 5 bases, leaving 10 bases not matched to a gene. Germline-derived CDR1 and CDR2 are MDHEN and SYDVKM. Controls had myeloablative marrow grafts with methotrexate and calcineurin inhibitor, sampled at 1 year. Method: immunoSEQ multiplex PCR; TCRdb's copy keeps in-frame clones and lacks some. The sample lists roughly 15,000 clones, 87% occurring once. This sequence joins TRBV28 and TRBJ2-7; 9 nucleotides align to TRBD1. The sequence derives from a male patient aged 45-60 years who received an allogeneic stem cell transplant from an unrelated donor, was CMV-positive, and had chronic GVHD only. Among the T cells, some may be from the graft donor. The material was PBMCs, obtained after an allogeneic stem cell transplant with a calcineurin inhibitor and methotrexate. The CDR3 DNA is TGTGCCAGCAGTCCACCCGGGACAGGGCGCGACGAGCAGTACTTC. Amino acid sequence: CASSPPGTGRDEQYF.